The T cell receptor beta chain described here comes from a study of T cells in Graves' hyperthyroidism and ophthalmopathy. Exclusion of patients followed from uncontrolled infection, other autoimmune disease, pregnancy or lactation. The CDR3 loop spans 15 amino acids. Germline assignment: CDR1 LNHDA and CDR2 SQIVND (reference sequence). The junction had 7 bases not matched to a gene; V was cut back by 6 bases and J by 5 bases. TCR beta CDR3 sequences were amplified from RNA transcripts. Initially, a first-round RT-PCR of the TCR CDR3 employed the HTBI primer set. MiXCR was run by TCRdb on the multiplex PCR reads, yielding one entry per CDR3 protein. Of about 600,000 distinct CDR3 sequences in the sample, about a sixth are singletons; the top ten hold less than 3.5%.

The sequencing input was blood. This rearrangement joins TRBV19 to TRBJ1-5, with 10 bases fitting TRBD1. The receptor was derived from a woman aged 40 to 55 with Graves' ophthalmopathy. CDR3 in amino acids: CASRGDRGAHQPQHF. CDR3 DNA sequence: TGTGCCAGTAGAGGGGACAGGGGAGCACATCAGCCCCAGCATTTT.